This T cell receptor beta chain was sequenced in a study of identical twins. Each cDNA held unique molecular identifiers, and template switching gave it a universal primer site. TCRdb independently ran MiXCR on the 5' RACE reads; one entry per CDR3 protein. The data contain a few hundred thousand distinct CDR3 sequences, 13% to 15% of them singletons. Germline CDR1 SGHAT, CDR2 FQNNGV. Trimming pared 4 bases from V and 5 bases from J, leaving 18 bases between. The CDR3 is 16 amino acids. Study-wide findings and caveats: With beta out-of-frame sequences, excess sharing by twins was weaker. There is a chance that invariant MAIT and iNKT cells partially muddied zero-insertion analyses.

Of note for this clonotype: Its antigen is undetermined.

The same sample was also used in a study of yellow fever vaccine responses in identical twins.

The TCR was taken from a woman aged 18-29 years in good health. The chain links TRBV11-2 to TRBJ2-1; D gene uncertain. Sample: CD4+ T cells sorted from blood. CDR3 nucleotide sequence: TGTGCCAGCAGCTCGCTCGGGCCGGGTCCCAACAATGAGCAGTTCTTC. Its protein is CASSSLGPGPNNEQFF.